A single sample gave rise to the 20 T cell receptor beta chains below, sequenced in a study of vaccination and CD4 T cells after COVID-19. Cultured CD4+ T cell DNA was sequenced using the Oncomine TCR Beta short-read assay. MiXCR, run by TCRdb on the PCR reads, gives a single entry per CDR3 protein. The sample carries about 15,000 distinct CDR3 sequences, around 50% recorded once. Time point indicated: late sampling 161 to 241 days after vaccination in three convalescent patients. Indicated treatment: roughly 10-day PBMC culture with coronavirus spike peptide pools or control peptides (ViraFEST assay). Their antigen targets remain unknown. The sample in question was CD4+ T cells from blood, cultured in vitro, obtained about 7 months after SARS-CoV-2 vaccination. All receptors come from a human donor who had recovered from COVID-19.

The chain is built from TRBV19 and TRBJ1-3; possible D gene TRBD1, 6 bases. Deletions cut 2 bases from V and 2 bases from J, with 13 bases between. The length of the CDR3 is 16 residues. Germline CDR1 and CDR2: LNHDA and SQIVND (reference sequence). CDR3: CASSISSQGPGNTIYF. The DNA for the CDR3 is TGTGCCAGTAGTATATCGTCACAGGGCCCTGGAAACACCATATATTTT.

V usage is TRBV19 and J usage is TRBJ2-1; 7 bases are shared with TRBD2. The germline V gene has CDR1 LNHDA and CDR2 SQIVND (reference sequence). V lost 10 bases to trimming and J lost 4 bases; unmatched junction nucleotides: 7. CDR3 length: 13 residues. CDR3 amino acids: CATRAGLYNEQFF. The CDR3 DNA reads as TGTGCCACTCGAGCGGGACTTTACAATGAGCAGTTCTTC.

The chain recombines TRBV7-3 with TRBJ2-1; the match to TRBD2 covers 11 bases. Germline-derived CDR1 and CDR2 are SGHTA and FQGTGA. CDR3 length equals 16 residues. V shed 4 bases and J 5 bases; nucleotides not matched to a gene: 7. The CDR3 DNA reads TGTGCCAGCAGCTCTCCCGGGACTAGCGGCAACAATGAGCAGTTCTTC. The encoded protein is CASSSPGTSGNNEQFF. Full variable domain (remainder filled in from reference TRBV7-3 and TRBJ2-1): GAGVSQTPSNKVTEKGKYVELRCDPISGHTALYWYRQSLGQGPEFLIYFQGTGAADDSGLPNDRFFAVRPEGSVSTLKIQRTERGDSAVYLCASSSPGTSGNNEQFFGPGTRLTVL.

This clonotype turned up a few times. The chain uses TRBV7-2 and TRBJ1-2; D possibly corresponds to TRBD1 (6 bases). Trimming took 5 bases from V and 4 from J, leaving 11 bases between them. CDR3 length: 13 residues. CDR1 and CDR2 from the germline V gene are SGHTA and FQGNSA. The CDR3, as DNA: TGTGCCAGCAGCCCACAGGGAAGCTATGGCTACACCTTC. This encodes CASSPQGSYGYTF.

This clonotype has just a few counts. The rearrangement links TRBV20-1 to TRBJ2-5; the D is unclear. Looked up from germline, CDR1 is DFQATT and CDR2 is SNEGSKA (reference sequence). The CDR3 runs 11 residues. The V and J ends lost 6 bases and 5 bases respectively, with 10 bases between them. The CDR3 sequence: CSAPQLETQYF. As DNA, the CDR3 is TGCAGTGCCCCCCAATTGGAGACCCAGTACTTC.

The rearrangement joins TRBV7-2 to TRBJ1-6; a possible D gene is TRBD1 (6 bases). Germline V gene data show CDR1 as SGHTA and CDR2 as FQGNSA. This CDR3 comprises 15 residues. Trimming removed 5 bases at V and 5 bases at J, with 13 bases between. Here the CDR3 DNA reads TGTGCCAGCAGCACCAGACAGGCGGATAATTCACCCCTCCACTTT. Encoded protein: CASSTRQADNSPLHF.

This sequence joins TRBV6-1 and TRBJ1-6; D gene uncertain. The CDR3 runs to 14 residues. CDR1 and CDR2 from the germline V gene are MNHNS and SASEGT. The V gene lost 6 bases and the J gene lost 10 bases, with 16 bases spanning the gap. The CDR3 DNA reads TGTGCCAGCAGATCCACCCGGCTGGGGTCACCCCTCCACTTT. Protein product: CASRSTRLGSPLHF.

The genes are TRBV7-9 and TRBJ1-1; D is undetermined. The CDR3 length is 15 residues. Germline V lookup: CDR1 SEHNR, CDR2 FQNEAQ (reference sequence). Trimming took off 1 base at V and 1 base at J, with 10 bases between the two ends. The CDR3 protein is CASSLGSTSNTEAFF. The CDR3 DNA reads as TGTGCCAGCAGCTTAGGATCGACGTCGAACACTGAAGCTTTCTTT.

The CDR3: CSASRTASSYEQYF. CDR3 DNA sequence: TGCAGTGCTAGCCGGACCGCGAGCTCCTACGAGCAGTACTTC. The chain employs TRBV20-1 and TRBJ2-7; D not certain. CDR1 is DFQATT, CDR2 SNEGSKA, per germline (reference sequence). There are 14 residues in the CDR3. Between the trimmed V and J ends, which lost 3 bases and 0 bases, there was a span of 12 bases.

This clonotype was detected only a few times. The CDR3 region has the DNA TGTGCCAGCAGCGGGACTAGCGGGGTAAACACCGGGGAGCTGTTTTTT. This gives the protein CASSGTSGVNTGELFF. The V call is TRBV7-3, the J call TRBJ2-2, with TRBD2 matching 13 bases. The germline V gene has CDR1 SGHTA and CDR2 FQGTGA. The trim removed 5 bases at V and 2 bases at J, leaving 2 bases unmatched. The CDR3 consists of 16 residues.

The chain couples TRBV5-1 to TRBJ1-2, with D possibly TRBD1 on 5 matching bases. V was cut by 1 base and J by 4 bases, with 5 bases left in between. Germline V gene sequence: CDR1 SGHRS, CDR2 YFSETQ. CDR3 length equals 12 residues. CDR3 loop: CASSLQGYGYTF. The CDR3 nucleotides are TGCGCCAGCAGCTTGCAGGGCTATGGCTACACCTTC.

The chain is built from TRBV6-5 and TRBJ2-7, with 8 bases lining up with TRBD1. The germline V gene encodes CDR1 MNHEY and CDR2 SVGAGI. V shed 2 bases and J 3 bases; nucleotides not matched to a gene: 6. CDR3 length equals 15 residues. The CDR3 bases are TGTGCCAGCAGTTACCGTGACAGGGGCGGCTACGAGCAGTACTTC. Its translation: CASSYRDRGGYEQYF.

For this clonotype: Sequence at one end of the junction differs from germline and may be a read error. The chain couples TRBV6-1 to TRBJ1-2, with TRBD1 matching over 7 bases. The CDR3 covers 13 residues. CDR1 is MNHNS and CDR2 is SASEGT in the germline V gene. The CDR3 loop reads CASRATGIYSYTF. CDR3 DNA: TGTGCCAGCAGGGCGACAGGGATCTATAGCTACACCTTC.

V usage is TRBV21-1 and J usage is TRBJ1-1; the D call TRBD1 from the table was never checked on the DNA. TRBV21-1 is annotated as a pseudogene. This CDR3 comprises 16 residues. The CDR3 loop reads CASSKGTGVMNTEAFF. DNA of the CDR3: TGTGCCAGCAGCAAAGGGACAGGGGTCATGAACACTGAAGCTTTCTTT.

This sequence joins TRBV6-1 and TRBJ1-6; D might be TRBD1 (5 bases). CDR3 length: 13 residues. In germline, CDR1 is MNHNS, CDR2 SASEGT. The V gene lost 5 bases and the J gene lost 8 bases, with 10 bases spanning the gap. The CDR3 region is CASSSREDSPLHF. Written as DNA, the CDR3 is TGTGCCAGCAGTAGCAGGGAGGATTCACCCCTCCACTTT.

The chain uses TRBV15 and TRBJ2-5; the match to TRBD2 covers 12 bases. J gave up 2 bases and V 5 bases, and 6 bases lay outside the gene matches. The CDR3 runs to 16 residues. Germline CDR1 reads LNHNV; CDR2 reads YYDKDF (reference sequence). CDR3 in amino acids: CATSRKTSGGQETQYF. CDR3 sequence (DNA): TGTGCCACCAGCCGAAAGACTAGCGGGGGACAAGAGACCCAGTACTTC.

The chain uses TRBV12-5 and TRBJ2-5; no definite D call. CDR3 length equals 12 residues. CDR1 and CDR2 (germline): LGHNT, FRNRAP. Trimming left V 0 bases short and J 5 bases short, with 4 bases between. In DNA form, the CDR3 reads TGTGCTAGTGGTTTGGTAGTGGAGACCCAGTACTTC. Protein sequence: CASGLVVETQYF.

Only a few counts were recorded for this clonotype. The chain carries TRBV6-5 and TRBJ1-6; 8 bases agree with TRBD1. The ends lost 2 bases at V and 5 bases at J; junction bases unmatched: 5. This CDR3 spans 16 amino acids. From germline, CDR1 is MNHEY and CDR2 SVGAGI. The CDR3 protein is CASSYPTGGHNSPLHF. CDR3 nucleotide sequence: TGTGCCAGCAGTTACCCTACAGGGGGTCATAATTCACCCCTCCACTTT.

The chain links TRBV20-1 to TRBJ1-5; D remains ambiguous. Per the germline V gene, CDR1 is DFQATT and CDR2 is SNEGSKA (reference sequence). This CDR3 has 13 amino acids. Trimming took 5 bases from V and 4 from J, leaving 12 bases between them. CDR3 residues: CSARGLNNQPQHF. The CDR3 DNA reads TGCAGTGCTCGAGGGTTGAATAATCAGCCCCAGCATTTT.

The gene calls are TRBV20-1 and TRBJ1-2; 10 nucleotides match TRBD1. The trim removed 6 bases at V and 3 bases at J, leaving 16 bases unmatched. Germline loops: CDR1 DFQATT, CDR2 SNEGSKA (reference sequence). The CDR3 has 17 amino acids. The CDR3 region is CSAYKLLDRGWDYGYTF. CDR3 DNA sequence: TGCAGTGCCTATAAACTATTGGACAGGGGGTGGGACTATGGCTACACCTTC.